This T cell receptor beta chain was recovered during a study of OX40 agonist ivuxolimab in advanced cancers. Across the whole study: Hepatocellular carcinoma, melanoma, renal cell or head and neck cancer was diagnosed in the dose-escalation patients. Study conclusions and caveats: Averaging showed that CD8+ T cells had more expanded clones than CD4+ did.

Systemic immunosuppression or autoimmune disease history was grounds to exclude patients. CDR1 is SEHNR, CDR2 FQNEAQ, per germline (reference sequence). V lost 4 bases to trimming and J lost 7 bases, with 8 bases between them. The CDR3 sequence is 13 residues long. Sequenced by immunoSEQ multiplex PCR; TCRdb stores in-frame clones only, minus some. The sample records fewer than 85,000 clones, approximately 91% being singletons. Note on this clone: Its antigen is unknown.

This specimen was CD4+ or CD8+ T cells sorted from blood, taken in a trial of the OX40 agonist ivuxolimab. The V gene is TRBV7-9, the J gene TRBJ1-6; D might be TRBD1 (5 bases). This clonotype was sampled from an adult with an advanced solid tumor such as melanoma, head and neck, liver or kidney cancer. The CDR3 loop reads CASSSRQNSPLHF. The CDR3 nucleotides are TGTGCCAGCAGCTCCCGACAGAATTCACCCCTCCACTTT. The whole variable domain, filled in from reference TRBV7-9 and TRBJ1-6, reads DTGVSQNPRHKITKRGQNVTFRCDPISEHNRLYWYRQTLGQGPEFLTYFQNEAQLEKSRLLSDRFSAERPKGSFSTLEIQRTEQGDSAMYLCASSSRQNSPLHFGNGTRLTVT.